The 8 T cell receptor beta chains given below trace back to one sample, sequenced in a study of T cells in tuberculosis. The assay was immunoSEQ multiplex PCR, and TCRdb's table has in-frame clones only and misses some. The profile shows tens of thousands of clones, over 75% of them singletons. The sample consisted of PBMCs. Receptors originate from a donor aged 10-30 years with latent tuberculosis or without tuberculosis infection.

The chain employs TRBV5-1 and TRBJ2-3; perhaps TRBD1 as D (5 bases). The CDR3 covers 15 residues. Germline V gene data show CDR1 as SGHRS and CDR2 as YFSETQ. The V end lost 5 bases, the J end lost 0 bases, and 13 bases lay between the germline ends. The CDR3 loop reads CASSTDSTSTDTQYF. CDR3 coding DNA: TGCGCCAGCAGTACTGACAGTACTAGCACAGATACGCAGTATTTT.

This CDR3 reads CASSSLAGRDTQYF. In DNA, the CDR3 is TGTGCCAGCAGTTCACTAGCGGGGCGGGATACGCAGTATTTT. The genes are TRBV6-5 and TRBJ2-3; 10 nucleotides line up with TRBD2. V shed 4 bases and J 6 bases; nucleotides not matched to a gene: 4. The CDR3 is 14 residues long. The germline gives CDR1 MNHEY, CDR2 SVGAGI.

The CDR3 here is CASGTGGANSPLHF. Written as DNA, the CDR3 is TGTGCTAGTGGTACCGGGGGGGCTAATTCACCCCTCCACTTT. The rearrangement joins TRBV12-5 to TRBJ1-6, with TRBD1 as a possible D gene (6 bases). Germline V gene data show CDR1 as LGHNT and CDR2 as FRNRAP. The V end was cut by 5 bases, the J end by 6 bases, with 11 bases between. The CDR3 consists of 14 residues. The entire variable domain, with the rest obtained from reference TRBV12-5 and TRBJ1-6, is as follows: DARVTQTPRHKVTEMGQEVTMRCQPILGHNTVFWYRQTMMQGLELLAYFRNRAPLDDSGMPKDRFSAEMPDATLATLKIQPSEPRDSAVYFCASGTGGANSPLHFGNGTRLTVT.

V usage is TRBV15 and J usage is TRBJ2-7, with D perhaps TRBD1 (5 bases). Trimming removed 5 bases from V and 4 bases from J, with 15 bases in between. CDR3 length equals 14 residues. Germline V gene lookup returns CDR1 LNHNV and CDR2 YYDKDF (reference sequence). CDR3 loop: CATSLETEFYEQYF. The CDR3 DNA is TGTGCCACCAGCTTAGAGACAGAATTTTACGAGCAGTACTTC.

This clone showed up just a few times. The V gene is TRBV7-2, the J gene TRBJ2-3, with D maybe TRBD2 (6 bases). CDR1 and CDR2 from the germline V gene are SGHTA and FQGNSA. The CDR3 length is 13 residues. V dropped 4 bases and J dropped 5 bases, with 10 bases sitting between them. The CDR3 DNA sequence: TGTGCCAGCAGCTCGACCGGGGGAGATACGCAGTATTTT. This sequence encodes CASSSTGGDTQYF.

The chain couples TRBV30 to TRBJ2-2, with D perhaps matching TRBD2 (6 bases). CDR3 size: 15 residues. V was clipped by 2 bases and J by 2 bases, with 12 bases between them. Per the germline V gene, CDR1 is GTSNPN and CDR2 is SVGIG (reference sequence). The CDR3 coding sequence is TGTGCCTGGAGTCCGGCGGGACTCAACACCGGGGAGCTGTTTTTT. Its translation: CAWSPAGLNTGELFF.

This clone was counted once. The rearrangement links TRBV6-5 to TRBJ1-1, with D possibly being TRBD1 (6 bases). The germline V gene encodes CDR1 MNHEY and CDR2 SVGAGI. There are 12 residues in the CDR3. V was trimmed by 10 bases and J by 9 bases, leaving 18 bases between them. The CDR3: CATLQGGLKAFF. The CDR3 region has the DNA TGTGCCACCCTACAGGGTGGGTTGAAAGCTTTCTTT.

CDR3 residues: CASSGRTTSSYNEQFF. The CDR3 region has the DNA TGCGCCAGCAGCGGGAGGACCACTAGCTCCTACAATGAGCAGTTCTTC. The chain recombines TRBV5-1 with TRBJ2-1; possible D gene TRBD2, 6 bases. This CDR3 has 16 amino acids. With 4 bases removed from V and 0 bases from J, the gap between germline ends came to 14 bases. Germline V gene sequence: CDR1 SGHRS, CDR2 YFSETQ.